Sequencing of this T cell receptor beta chain was carried out in a study of blood T cell repertoires in COVID-19. Across the whole study: Samples taken during acute and convalescent COVID-19 were collected in the United States, Italy and Spain. T cells, B-cell-depleted T cells, or PBMCs supplied cDNA or gDNA.

Germline loops: CDR1 SGHDT, CDR2 YYEEEE. This CDR3 is built from 16 residues. V lost 3 bases to trimming and J lost 4 bases; unmatched junction nucleotides: 12. Under the authors' procedure: Reference gene primer amplification gave nucleated cell count estimates. Produced via immunoSEQ multiplex PCR; TCRdb's table is partial and in-frame only. Clone size and the V and J calls come from that table; the DNA yielded D and trimming. The sample lists approximately 200,000 clones; about 86% were seen once. Adults between about 18 and 95 years of age took part from fewer than 30 US areas. The chain joins TRBV5-6 to TRBJ1-1, with 7 bases aligning to TRBD1. The sequenced sample was PBMCs or T cells enriched from blood (not recorded which). This receptor was taken from a man in his forties or fifties who had recovered from COVID-19. CDR3 amino acids: CASSSYRGDWGTEAFF. CDR3 nucleotides: TGTGCCAGCAGCTCCTACAGGGGCGACTGGGGCACTGAAGCTTTCTTT.